This passage covers 20 T cell receptor beta chains from one sample sequenced in a study of blood T cell repertoires in COVID-19. Using immunoSEQ multiplex PCR, the repertoire was profiled, and TCRdb retains in-frame clones only, with some absent. Found here are around 160,000 clones, over 80% of them singletons; the top ten hold almost 6%. Input material: PBMCs or T cells enriched from blood (not recorded which). The source is a woman aged 50 to 60 who had been exposed to COVID-19.

This chain joins TRBV5-4 and TRBJ2-4; D unclear. Germline loops: CDR1 SGHNT, CDR2 YYREEE (reference sequence). The CDR3 runs to 15 residues. V was clipped by 4 bases and J by 1 base, with 12 bases between them. The CDR3 coding sequence is TGTGCCAGCAGCACCGAAAAAGAGGCCAAAAACATTCAGTACTTC. Its protein is CASSTEKEAKNIQYF.

The chain has TRBV7-3 and TRBJ2-7; D possibly corresponds to TRBD1 (6 bases). Germline values: CDR1 SGHTA, CDR2 FQGTGA. CDR3 length: 13 amino acids. V was cut by 5 bases and J by 6 bases, with 14 bases left in between. CDR3 region: CASSPDPRGEQYF. In nucleotides, the CDR3 is TGTGCCAGCAGCCCCGACCCCAGGGGCGAGCAGTACTTC.

The chain combines TRBV2 with TRBJ1-1; the D gene is possibly TRBD1 (5 bases). With 8 bases removed from V and 0 bases from J, the gap between germline ends came to 16 bases. CDR1 and CDR2 from the germline V gene are SNHLY and FYNNEI. The CDR3 has 15 residues. The CDR3 nucleotides read TGTGCCAGCCGCCCCGGGGGATTCATGAACACTGAAGCTTTCTTT. Amino acids: CASRPGGFMNTEAFF.

The rearrangement joins TRBV5-1 to TRBJ1-3; no firm D call. The germline V and J ends were trimmed by 4 bases and 0 bases, with 8 bases remaining between them. This CDR3 region has 14 residues. Germline V gives CDR1 SGHRS, CDR2 YFSETQ. The CDR3 sequence: CASSLTVSGNTIYF. CDR3 DNA sequence: TGCGCCAGCAGCCTCACAGTCTCTGGAAACACCATATATTTT. Based on the CDR3 plus reference TRBV5-1 and TRBJ1-3, the full variable domain is KAGVTQTPRYLIKTRGQQVTLSCSPISGHRSVSWYQQTPGQGLQFLFEYFSETQRNKGNFPGRFSGRQFSNSRSEMNVSTLELGDSALYLCASSLTVSGNTIYFGEGSWLTVV.

The rearrangement joins TRBV3-1 (or the pseudogene TRBV3-2) to TRBJ2-1; 10 bases are a match to TRBD1. Trimming removed 4 bases from V and 7 bases from J; junction bases left unmatched: 7. The germline V gene has CDR1 LGHDT and CDR2 YNNKEL (reference sequence). CDR3 length equals 15 residues. The CDR3 protein is CASSPGQGFKNEQFF. CDR3 bases: TGTGCCAGCAGCCCGGGACAGGGGTTTAAGAATGAGCAGTTCTTC.

V gene TRBV7-2 combines with J gene TRBJ2-5; D possibly corresponds to TRBD1 (5 bases). This CDR3 contains 16 residues. V lost 5 bases and J 2 bases, leaving 18 bases between the germline ends. Germline V gives CDR1 SGHTA, CDR2 FQGNSA. The CDR3 sequence is CASSAPGLGVQETQYF. Here the CDR3 DNA reads TGTGCCAGCAGCGCCCCAGGGCTAGGGGTACAAGAGACCCAGTACTTC.

The chain employs TRBV12-3 or TRBV12-4 and TRBJ1-4, with TRBD1 as a possible D gene (5 bases). This CDR3 is 13 amino acids long. The ends were cut back, 5 bases at V and 7 bases at J, with 11 bases in the middle. CDR3 sequence: CASSLLTGEKLFF. In nucleotides, the CDR3 is TGTGCCAGCAGTCTATTAACAGGTGAAAAACTGTTTTTT.

This chain joins TRBV14 and TRBJ1-6; D unresolved. CDR1 is SGHDN, CDR2 FVKESK, per germline. Trimming cost V 1 base and J 6 bases, with 7 bases left between them. This CDR3 region has 14 residues. The CDR3: CASSQVGFNSPLHF. The DNA for the CDR3 is TGTGCCAGCAGCCAAGTCGGTTTTAATTCACCCCTCCACTTT.

The CDR3 region has the DNA TGTGCCCCCATGGGGGCGGGAGGGCCGGGCAATGAGCAGTTCTTC. Its translation: CAPMGAGGPGNEQFF. V is TRBV25-1 and J is TRBJ2-1, with 9 bases lining up with TRBD2. Germline trimming cut 11 bases from V and 6 bases from J; bases unmatched to any gene: 14. The CDR3 totals 15 residues. Germline V gives CDR1 MGHDK, CDR2 SYGVNS.

The chain joins TRBV29-1 to TRBJ1-1, with 7 bases aligning to TRBD1. V was clipped by 3 bases and J by 4 bases; unmatched bases: 8. The length of the CDR3 is 14 residues. The germline gives CDR1 SQVTM, CDR2 ANQGSEA. DNA of the CDR3: TGCAGCGTTGAGGGCAGGGGGGATGGCACTGAAGCTTTCTTT. This gives the protein CSVEGRGDGTEAFF.

J is TRBJ2-3 and V is TRBV13, with 8 nucleotides matching TRBD2. The CDR3 extends over 18 amino acids. Germline-derived CDR1 and CDR2 are PRHDT and FYEKMQ (reference sequence). J was trimmed by 0 bases and V by 4 bases; bases with no gene match: 12. The CDR3 DNA follows: TGTGCCAGCAGCTCTACTCTCGGACTAGCTATCAGCACAGATACGCAGTATTTT. It encodes CASSSTLGLAISTDTQYF. Combining the CDR3 with reference TRBV13 and TRBJ2-3 gives the whole variable domain AAGVIQSPRHLIKEKRETATLKCYPIPRHDTVYWYQQGPGQDPQFLISFYEKMQSDKGSIPDRFSAQQFSDYHSELNMSSLELGDSALYFCASSSTLGLAISTDTQYFGPGTRLTVL.

The chain couples TRBV13 to TRBJ2-3; D is perhaps TRBD2 (6 bases). V gave up 2 bases and J gave up 6 bases, with 6 bases separating them. Germline CDR1 is PRHDT and CDR2 is FYEKMQ (reference sequence). The CDR3 is made up of 12 amino acids. This chain's CDR3 is CASSLRGDTQYF. The CDR3 DNA is TGTGCCAGCAGCTTACGGGGGGATACGCAGTATTTT.

This chain connects TRBV11-2 to TRBJ2-1, with D maybe TRBD2 (6 bases). CDR1 is SGHAT and CDR2 is FQNNGV in the germline V gene. The CDR3 has 14 residues. Trimming pared 0 bases from V and 4 bases from J, leaving 7 bases between. CDR3 sequence reads: CASSLERGYNEQFF. The CDR3, as DNA: TGTGCCAGCAGCTTAGAACGGGGGTACAATGAGCAGTTCTTC.

The rearrangement links TRBV3-1 (or the pseudogene TRBV3-2) to TRBJ2-2; 9 nucleotides match TRBD2. The junction had 2 bases not matched to a gene; V was cut back by 4 bases and J by 5 bases. Germline lookup yields CDR1 LGHDT and CDR2 YNNKEL (reference sequence). The CDR3 extends over 14 amino acids. CDR3 region: CASSRLAGTGELFF. CDR3 bases: TGTGCCAGCAGCCGCCTAGCGGGAACCGGGGAGCTGTTTTTT.

This chain joins TRBV19 and TRBJ1-2; perhaps TRBD1 as D (5 bases). The germline V gene encodes CDR1 LNHDA and CDR2 SQIVND (reference sequence). The CDR3 runs to 14 residues. Trimming removed 0 bases from V and 7 bases from J, with 12 bases in between. This CDR3 reads CASSIDETATGYTF. CDR3 sequence (DNA): TGTGCCAGTAGTATAGATGAGACAGCTACTGGCTACACCTTC.

The chain recombines TRBV15 with TRBJ1-3; 7 bases map to TRBD1. Germline CDR1 is LNHNV and CDR2 is YYDKDF (reference sequence). The CDR3 sequence is 15 residues long. The V and J ends lost 3 bases and 0 bases, in that order; junction bases with no gene match: 2. CDR3 nucleotide sequence: TGTGCCACCAGCAGGCGACAGGGCTCTGGAAACACCATATATTTT. As protein: CATSRRQGSGNTIYF.

The V gene is TRBV6-5, the J gene TRBJ1-4, with D maybe TRBD1 (5 bases). The ends were cut back, 6 bases at V and 3 bases at J, with 11 bases in the middle. The CDR3 is 14 amino acids. Germline V gives CDR1 MNHEY, CDR2 SVGAGI. The CDR3 protein is CASREGTANEKLFF. The CDR3 coding sequence is TGTGCCAGCAGGGAGGGGACGGCTAATGAAAAACTGTTTTTT.

As DNA, the CDR3 is TGTGCCAGCAGCCACCTGGACAGTTCCATAGGGTACACTGAAGCTTTCTTT. Translating gives CASSHLDSSIGYTEAFF. This rearrangement joins TRBV5-6 to TRBJ1-1; D is possibly TRBD1 (6 bases). The CDR3 has 17 amino acids. The V gene lost 4 bases and the J gene lost 3 bases, with 22 bases spanning the gap. Germline V lookup: CDR1 SGHDT, CDR2 YYEEEE.

The rearrangement joins TRBV6-6 to TRBJ1-1; D is undetermined. The length of the CDR3 is 12 residues. Looked up from germline, CDR1 is MNHNY and CDR2 is SVGAGI (reference sequence). V gave up 6 bases and J gave up 8 bases, with 13 bases separating them. The CDR3 DNA reads TGTGCCAGCAGCAAAGCCGGGAGAGAAGCTTTCTTT. Translating it yields CASSKAGREAFF.

V gene TRBV7-9 combines with J gene TRBJ2-5; D perhaps matches TRBD1 (6 bases). V was pared by 1 base and J by 5 bases, with 17 bases between. Germline values: CDR1 SEHNR, CDR2 FQNEAQ (reference sequence). The CDR3 runs 16 residues. The CDR3 loop is CASSLVRSGDTETQYF. CDR3 DNA: TGTGCCAGCAGCTTAGTAAGGTCAGGGGATACGGAGACCCAGTACTTC.